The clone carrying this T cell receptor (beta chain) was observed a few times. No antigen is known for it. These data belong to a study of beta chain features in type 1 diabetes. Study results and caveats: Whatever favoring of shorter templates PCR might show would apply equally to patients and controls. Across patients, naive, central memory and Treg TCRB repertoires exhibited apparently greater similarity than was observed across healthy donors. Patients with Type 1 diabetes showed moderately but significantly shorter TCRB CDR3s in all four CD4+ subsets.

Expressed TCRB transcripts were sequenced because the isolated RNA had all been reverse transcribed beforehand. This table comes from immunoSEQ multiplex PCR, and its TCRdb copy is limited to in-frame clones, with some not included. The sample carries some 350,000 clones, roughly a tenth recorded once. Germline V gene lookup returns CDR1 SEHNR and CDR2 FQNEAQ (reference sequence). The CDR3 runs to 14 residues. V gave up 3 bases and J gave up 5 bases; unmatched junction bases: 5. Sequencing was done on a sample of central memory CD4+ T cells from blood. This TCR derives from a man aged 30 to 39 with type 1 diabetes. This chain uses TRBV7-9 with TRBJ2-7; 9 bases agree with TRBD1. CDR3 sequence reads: CASSFWDRDHEQYF. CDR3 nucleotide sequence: TGTGCCAGCAGCTTTTGGGACAGGGATCACGAGCAGTACTTC.